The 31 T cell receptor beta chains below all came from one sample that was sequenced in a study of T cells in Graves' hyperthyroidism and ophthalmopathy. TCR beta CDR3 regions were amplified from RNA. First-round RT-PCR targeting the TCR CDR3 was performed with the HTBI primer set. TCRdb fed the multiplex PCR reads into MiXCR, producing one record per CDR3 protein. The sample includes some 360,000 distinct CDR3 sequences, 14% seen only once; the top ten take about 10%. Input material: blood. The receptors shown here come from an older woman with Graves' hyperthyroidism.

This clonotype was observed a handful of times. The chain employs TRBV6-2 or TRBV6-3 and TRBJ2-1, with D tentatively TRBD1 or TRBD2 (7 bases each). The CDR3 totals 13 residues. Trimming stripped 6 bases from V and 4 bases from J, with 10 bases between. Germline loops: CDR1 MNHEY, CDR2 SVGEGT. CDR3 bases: TGTGCCAGCAGGCAGGGGGGGTACAATGAGCAGTTCTTC. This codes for CASRQGGYNEQFF.

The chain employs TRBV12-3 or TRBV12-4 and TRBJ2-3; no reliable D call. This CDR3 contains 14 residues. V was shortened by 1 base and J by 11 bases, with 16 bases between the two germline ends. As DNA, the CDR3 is TGTGCCAGCAGTTTAGGTAGAGGATCCAGACTGCAGTATTTT. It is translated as CASSLGRGSRLQYF.

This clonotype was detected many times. CDR3 in DNA: TGTGCCAGCAGCTCACGGGGGGACCGCCGTCTATTCGAGAATGGCTACACCTTC. Translated, it gives CASSSRGDRRLFENGYTF. The chain is built from TRBV11-3 and TRBJ1-2; possibly TRBD1 for D (5 bases). Looked up from germline, CDR1 is SGHNT and CDR2 is YENEEA. This CDR3 region has 18 residues. V shed 4 bases and J shed 6 bases, with 27 bases lying between them.

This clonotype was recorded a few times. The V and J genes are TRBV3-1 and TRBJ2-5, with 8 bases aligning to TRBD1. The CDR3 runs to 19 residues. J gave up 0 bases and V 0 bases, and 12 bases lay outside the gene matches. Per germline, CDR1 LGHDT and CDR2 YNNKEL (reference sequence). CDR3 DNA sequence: TGTGCCAGCAGCCAAGACCCCAGGGGGCCTCTACCGTACCAAGAGACCCAGTACTTC. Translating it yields CASSQDPRGPLPYQETQYF.

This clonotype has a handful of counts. This chain's CDR3 is CASRVGGTDTQYF. Here the CDR3 DNA reads TGTGCCAGTAGGGTTGGGGGAACAGATACGCAGTATTTT. The rearrangement uses TRBV19 and TRBJ2-3, with D perhaps given as TRBD1 or TRBD2 (5 bases each). The CDR3 totals 13 residues. CDR1 and CDR2 (germline): LNHDA, SQIVND (reference sequence). V lost 6 bases and J 3 bases, leaving 10 bases between the germline ends.

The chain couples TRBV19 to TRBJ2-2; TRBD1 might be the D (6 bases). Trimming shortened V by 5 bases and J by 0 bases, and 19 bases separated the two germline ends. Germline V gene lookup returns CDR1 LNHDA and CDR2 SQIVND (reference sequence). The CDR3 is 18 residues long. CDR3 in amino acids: CASSVRGKGHTNTGELFF. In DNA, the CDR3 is TGTGCCAGTAGTGTTCGAGGGAAGGGACACACGAACACCGGGGAGCTGTTTTTT. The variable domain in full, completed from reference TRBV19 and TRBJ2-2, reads DGGITQSPKYLFRKEGQNVTLSCEQNLNHDAMYWYRQDPGQGLRLIYYSQIVNDFQKGDIAEGYSVSREKKESFPLTVTSAQKNPTAFYLCASSVRGKGHTNTGELFFGEGSRLTVL.

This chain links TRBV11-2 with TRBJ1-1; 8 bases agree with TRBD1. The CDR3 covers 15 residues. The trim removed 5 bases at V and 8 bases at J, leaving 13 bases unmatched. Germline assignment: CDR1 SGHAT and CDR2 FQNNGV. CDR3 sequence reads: CASSPQDRDKTEAFF. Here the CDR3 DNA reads TGTGCCAGCAGCCCGCAGGACAGGGACAAGACCGAAGCTTTCTTT.

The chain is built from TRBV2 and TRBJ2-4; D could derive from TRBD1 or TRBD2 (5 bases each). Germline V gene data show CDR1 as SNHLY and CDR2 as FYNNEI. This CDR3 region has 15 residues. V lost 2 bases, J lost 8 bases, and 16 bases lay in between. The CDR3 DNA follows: TGTGCCAGCAGTGAACTTTGGGACCCCCTCTACATTCAGTACTTC. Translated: CASSELWDPLYIQYF.

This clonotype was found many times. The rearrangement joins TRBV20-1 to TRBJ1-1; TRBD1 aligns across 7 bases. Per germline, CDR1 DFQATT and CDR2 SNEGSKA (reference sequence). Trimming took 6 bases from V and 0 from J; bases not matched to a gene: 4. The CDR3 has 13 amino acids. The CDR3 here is CSAGDRLNTEAFF. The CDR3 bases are TGCAGTGCGGGGGACAGACTGAACACTGAAGCTTTCTTT.

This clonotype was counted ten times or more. The CDR3 is CASRTGANTGELFF. DNA of the CDR3: TGTGCCAGCAGGACGGGAGCGAACACCGGGGAGCTGTTTTTT. The rearrangement uses TRBV13 and TRBJ2-2, with D perhaps TRBD2 (6 bases). The germline V gene encodes CDR1 PRHDT and CDR2 FYEKMQ (reference sequence). Trimming shortened V by 6 bases and J by 0 bases, and 8 bases separated the two germline ends. This CDR3 region has 14 residues.

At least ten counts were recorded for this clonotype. CDR3 residues: CASSAPRSSYNEQFF. DNA of the CDR3: TGTGCCAGCAGTGCGCCGAGAAGCTCCTACAATGAGCAGTTCTTC. The chain combines TRBV6-1 with TRBJ2-1; D gene ambiguous. Germline CDR1 MNHNS, CDR2 SASEGT. The length of the CDR3 is 15 residues. V was pared by 4 bases and J by 0 bases, with 10 bases between.

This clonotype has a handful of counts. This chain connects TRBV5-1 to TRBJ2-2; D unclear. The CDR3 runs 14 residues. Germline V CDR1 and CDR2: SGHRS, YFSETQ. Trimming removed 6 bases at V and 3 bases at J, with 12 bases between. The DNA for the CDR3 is TGCGCCAGCACCGTGCCCGCAGACACCGGGGAGCTGTTTTTT. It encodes CASTVPADTGELFF.

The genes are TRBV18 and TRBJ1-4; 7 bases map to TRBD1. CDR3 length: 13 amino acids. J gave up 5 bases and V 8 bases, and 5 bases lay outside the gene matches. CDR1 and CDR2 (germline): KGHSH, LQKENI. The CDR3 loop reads CASRGDRNEKLFF. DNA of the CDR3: TGTGCCAGCCGCGGGGACAGAAATGAAAAACTGTTTTTT.

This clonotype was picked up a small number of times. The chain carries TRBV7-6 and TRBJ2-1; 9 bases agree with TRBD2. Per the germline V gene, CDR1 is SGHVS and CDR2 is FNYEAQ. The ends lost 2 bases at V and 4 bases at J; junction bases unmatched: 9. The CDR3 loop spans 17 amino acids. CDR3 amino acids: CASSLPPAGGGYNEQFF. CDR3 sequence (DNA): TGTGCCAGCAGCTTACCCCCAGCGGGAGGAGGGTACAATGAGCAGTTCTTC.

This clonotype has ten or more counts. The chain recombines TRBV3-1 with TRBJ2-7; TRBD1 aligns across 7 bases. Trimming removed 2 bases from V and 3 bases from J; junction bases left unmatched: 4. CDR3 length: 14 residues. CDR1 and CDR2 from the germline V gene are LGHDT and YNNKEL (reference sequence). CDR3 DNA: TGTGCCAGCAGCCAAACCCGGGACAGCTACGAGCAGTACTTC. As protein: CASSQTRDSYEQYF.

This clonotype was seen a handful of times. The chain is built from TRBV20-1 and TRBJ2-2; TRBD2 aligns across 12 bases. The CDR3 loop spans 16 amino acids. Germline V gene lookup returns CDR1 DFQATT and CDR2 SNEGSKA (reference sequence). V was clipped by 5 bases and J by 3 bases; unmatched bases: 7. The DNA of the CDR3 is TGCAGTGCTGCCCGACTAGCGGGAGAGGACACCGGGGAGCTGTTTTTT. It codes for CSAARLAGEDTGELFF.

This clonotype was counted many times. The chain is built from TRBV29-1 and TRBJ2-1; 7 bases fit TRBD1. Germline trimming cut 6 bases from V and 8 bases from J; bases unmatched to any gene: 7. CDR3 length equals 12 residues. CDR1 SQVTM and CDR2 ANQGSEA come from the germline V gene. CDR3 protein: CSVLTGIDEQFF. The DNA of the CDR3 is TGCAGCGTCCTGACAGGGATTGATGAGCAGTTCTTC.

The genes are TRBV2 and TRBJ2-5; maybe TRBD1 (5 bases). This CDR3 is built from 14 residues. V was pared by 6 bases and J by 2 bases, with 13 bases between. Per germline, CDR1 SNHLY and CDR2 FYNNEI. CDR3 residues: CASRASTGQETQYF. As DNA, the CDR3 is TGTGCCAGCAGAGCCTCTACAGGACAAGAGACCCAGTACTTC.

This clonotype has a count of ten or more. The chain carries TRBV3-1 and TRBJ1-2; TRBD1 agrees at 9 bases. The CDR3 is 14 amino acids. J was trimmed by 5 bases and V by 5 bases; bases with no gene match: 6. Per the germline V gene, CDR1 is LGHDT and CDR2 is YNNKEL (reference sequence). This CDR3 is CASSTGTGFYGYTF. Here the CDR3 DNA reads TGTGCCAGCAGCACCGGGACAGGGTTTTATGGCTACACCTTC.

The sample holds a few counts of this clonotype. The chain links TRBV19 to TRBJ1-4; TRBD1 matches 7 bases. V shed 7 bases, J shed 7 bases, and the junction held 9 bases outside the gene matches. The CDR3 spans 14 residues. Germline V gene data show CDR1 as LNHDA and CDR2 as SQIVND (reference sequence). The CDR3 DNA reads TGTGCCAGTAAAGAGGGGGCCTTTGGTGAAAAACTGTTTTTT. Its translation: CASKEGAFGEKLFF.

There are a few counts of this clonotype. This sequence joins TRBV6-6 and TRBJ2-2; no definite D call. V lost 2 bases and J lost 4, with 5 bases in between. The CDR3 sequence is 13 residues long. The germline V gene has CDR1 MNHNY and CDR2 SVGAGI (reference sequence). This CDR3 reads CASSYSSTGELFF. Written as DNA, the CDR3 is TGTGCCAGCAGTTACAGTTCCACCGGGGAGCTGTTTTTT.

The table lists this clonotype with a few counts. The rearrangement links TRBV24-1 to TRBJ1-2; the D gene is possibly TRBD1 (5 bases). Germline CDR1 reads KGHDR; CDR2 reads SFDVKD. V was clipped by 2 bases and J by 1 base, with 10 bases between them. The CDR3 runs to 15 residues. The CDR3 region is CATSDSTAFNYGYTF. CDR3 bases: TGTGCCACCAGTGATTCGACAGCCTTTAACTATGGCTACACCTTC.

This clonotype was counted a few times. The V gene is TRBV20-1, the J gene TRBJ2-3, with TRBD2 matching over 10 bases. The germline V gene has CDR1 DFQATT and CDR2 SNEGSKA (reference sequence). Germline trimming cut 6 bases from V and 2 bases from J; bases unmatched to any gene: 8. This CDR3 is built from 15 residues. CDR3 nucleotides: TGCAGTGCAATAACTAGCGGGGAATACACAGATACGCAGTATTTT. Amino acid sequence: CSAITSGEYTDTQYF.

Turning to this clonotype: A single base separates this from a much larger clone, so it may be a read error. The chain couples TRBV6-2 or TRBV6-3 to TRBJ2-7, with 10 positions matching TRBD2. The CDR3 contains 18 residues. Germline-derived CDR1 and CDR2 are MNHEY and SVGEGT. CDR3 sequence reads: CASNYSRVAGGPSYEQYF. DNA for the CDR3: TGTGCCAGCAATTACTCGAGGGTAGCGGGAGGACCCTCCTACGAGCAGTACTTC.

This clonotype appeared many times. The CDR3 DNA follows: TGTGCCAGCAGCGTAGGGGCGGATACCCGGGGCGAGCAGTACTTC. Protein product: CASSVGADTRGEQYF. The chain carries TRBV9 and TRBJ2-7, with D perhaps TRBD2 (5 bases). Trimming left V 0 bases short and J 6 bases short, with 16 bases between. The CDR3 consists of 15 residues. Germline CDR1 SGDLS, CDR2 YYNGEE.

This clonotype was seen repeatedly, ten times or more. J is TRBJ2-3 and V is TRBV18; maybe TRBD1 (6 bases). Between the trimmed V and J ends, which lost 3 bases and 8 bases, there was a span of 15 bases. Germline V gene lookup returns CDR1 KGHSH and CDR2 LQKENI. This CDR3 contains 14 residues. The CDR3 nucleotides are TGTGCCAGCTCACCCCGGGACGGGACAAGTACGCAGTATTTT. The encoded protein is CASSPRDGTSTQYF.

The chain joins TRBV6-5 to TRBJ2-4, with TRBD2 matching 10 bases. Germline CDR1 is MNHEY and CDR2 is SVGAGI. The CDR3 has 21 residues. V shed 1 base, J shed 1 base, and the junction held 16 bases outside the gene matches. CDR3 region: CASSYLRRVGAGGEAKNIQYF. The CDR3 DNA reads TGTGCCAGCAGTTACTTGCGCAGGGTCGGAGCGGGAGGGGAGGCCAAAAACATTCAGTACTTC.

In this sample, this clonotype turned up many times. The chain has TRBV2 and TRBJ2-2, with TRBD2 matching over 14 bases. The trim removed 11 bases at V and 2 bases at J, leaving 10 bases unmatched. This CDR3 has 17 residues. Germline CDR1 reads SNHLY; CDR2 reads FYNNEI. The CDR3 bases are TGTGCCGGGAGGACTAGCGGGAGGCAACCTAACACCGGGGAGCTGTTTTTT. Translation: CAGRTSGRQPNTGELFF.

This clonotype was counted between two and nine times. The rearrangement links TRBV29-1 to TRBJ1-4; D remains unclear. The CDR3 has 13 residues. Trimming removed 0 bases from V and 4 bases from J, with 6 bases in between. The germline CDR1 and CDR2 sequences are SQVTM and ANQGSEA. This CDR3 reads CSVEDGRNEKLFF. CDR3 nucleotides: TGCAGCGTTGAAGATGGGCGTAATGAAAAACTGTTTTTT.

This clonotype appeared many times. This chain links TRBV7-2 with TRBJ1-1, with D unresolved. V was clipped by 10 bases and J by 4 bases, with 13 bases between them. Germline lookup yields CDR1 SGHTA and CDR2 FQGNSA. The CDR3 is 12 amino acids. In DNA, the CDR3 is TGTGCCATTCACAGCCCGGGCACTGAAGCTTTCTTT. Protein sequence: CAIHSPGTEAFF. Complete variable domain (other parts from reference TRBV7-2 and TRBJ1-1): GAGVSQSPSNKVTEKGKDVELRCDPISGHTALYWYRQSLGQGLEFLIYFQGNSAPDKSGLPSDRFSAERTGGSVSTLTIQRTQQEDSAVYLCAIHSPGTEAFFGQGTRLTVV.

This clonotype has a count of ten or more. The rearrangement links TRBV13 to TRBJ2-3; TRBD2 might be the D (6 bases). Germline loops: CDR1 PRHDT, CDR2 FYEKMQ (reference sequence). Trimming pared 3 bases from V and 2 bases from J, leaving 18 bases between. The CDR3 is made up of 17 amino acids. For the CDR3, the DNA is TGTGCCAGCAGCTTCCGACTAATGGAGGGGTCCACAGATACGCAGTATTTT. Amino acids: CASSFRLMEGSTDTQYF.